This passage covers 7 T cell receptor beta chains from one sample sequenced in a study of OX40 agonist ivuxolimab in advanced cancers. Profiling relied on immunoSEQ multiplex PCR, and the TCRdb table lists in-frame clones only, not all of them. The sample records about 30,000 clones, approximately 90% being singletons. This material consisted of CD4+ or CD8+ T cells sorted from blood, taken in a trial of the OX40 agonist ivuxolimab. These receptors originate from an adult with an advanced solid tumor such as melanoma, head and neck, liver or kidney cancer.

The chain is built from TRBV30 and TRBJ2-1; possible D gene TRBD2, 5 bases. Trimming removed 0 bases at V and 2 bases at J, with 11 bases between. This CDR3 is 15 amino acids long. The germline V gene encodes CDR1 GTSNPN and CDR2 SVGIG (reference sequence). For the CDR3, the DNA is TGTGCCTGGAGTGTACTAGAAGGTACCTACAATGAGCAGTTCTTC. Residues: CAWSVLEGTYNEQFF.

The chain carries TRBV12-5 and TRBJ2-1; D unresolved. Trimming stripped 0 bases from V and 9 bases from J, with 9 bases between. Germline CDR1 and CDR2: LGHNT and FRNRAP. The CDR3 is made up of 13 amino acids. CDR3 coding DNA: TGTGCTAGTGGTTTGGTATACAGTCGTGAGCAGTTCTTC. This sequence encodes CASGLVYSREQFF.

This chain's CDR3 is CASSEGPSSYNEQFF. As DNA, the CDR3 is TGTGCCAGCAGTGAGGGGCCCAGCTCCTACAATGAGCAGTTCTTC. V usage is TRBV6-4 and J usage is TRBJ2-1, with TRBD1 as a possible D gene (5 bases). Trimming pared 3 bases from V and 0 bases from J, leaving 9 bases between. This CDR3 is 15 amino acids long. Germline V gives CDR1 MRHNA, CDR2 SNTAGT.

This chain uses TRBV9 with TRBJ2-1; D perhaps matches TRBD2 (6 bases). The CDR3 consists of 14 residues. V lost 7 bases, J lost 5 bases, and 16 bases lay in between. Germline V gene lookup returns CDR1 SGDLS and CDR2 YYNGEE. The CDR3 spells CASGGASKNNEQFF. DNA for the CDR3: TGTGCCAGCGGAGGGGCTAGCAAAAACAATGAGCAGTTCTTC.

The rearrangement uses TRBV7-2 and TRBJ2-5; the match to TRBD2 covers 10 bases. Germline CDR1 is SGHTA and CDR2 is FQGNSA. The CDR3 has 16 residues. Trimming cost V 2 bases and J 4 bases; bases outside gene matches: 7. The CDR3 here is CASSLWVAGGGETQYF. Here the CDR3 DNA reads TGTGCCAGCAGCTTATGGGTAGCGGGAGGAGGAGAGACCCAGTACTTC.

This chain uses TRBV28 with TRBJ1-1, with unresolved D. V lost 1 base to trimming and J lost 5 bases, with 8 bases between them. The CDR3 has 13 residues. Germline V gene data show CDR1 as MDHEN and CDR2 as SYDVKM. The CDR3 nucleotides read TGTGCCAGCAGTTTATCGCGTCAGACTGAAGCTTTCTTT. Translation gives CASSLSRQTEAFF.

The rearrangement joins TRBV12-5 to TRBJ2-7; 8 bases map to TRBD1. V lost 7 bases and J lost 4; bases outside the gene matches: 9. Germline V gene lookup returns CDR1 LGHNT and CDR2 FRNRAP. The CDR3 is 14 residues long. This CDR3 is CASAPDRVLYEQYF. The CDR3 nucleotides are TGTGCTAGTGCCCCGGACAGGGTGTTGTACGAGCAGTACTTC.